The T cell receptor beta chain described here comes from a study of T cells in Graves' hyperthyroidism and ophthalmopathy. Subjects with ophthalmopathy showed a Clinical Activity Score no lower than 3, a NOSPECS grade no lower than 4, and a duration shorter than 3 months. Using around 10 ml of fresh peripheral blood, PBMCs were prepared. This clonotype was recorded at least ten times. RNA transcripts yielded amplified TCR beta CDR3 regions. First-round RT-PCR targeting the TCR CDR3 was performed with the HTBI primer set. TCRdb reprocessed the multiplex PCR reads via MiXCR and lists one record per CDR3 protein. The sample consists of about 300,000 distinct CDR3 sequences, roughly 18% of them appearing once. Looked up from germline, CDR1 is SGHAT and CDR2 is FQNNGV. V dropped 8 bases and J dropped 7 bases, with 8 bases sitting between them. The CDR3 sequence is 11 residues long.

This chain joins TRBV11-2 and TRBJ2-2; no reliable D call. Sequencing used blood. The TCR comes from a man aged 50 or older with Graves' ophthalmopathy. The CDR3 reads CASWGIGELFF. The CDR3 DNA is TGTGCCAGCTGGGGAATCGGGGAGCTGTTTTTT.